The 29 T cell receptor beta chains in this list originate from one sample, sequenced in a study of blood T cells in healthy people across ages. Through a sample-barcoded 5' primer and a J-beta primer mix, a second PCR was run for roughly 6 to 11 cycles. One entry per CDR3 protein results from TCRdb running MiXCR on the 5' RACE reads. This table holds about 630,000 distinct CDR3 sequences, about 21% found once. The sequenced material came from blood. Receptors originate from a man aged 70 or older in good health.

The rearrangement links TRBV28 to TRBJ2-1; D assignment may be TRBD1 or TRBD2 (6 bases each). V was shortened by 7 bases and J by 5 bases, with 18 bases between the two germline ends. This CDR3 is 15 amino acids long. Germline values: CDR1 MDHEN, CDR2 SYDVKM. CDR3 region: CASTSATRGNNEQFF. CDR3 nucleotides: TGTGCCAGCACTAGCGCTACCAGGGGAAACAATGAGCAGTTCTTC.

This clonotype has only a few counts. This chain links TRBV7-2 with TRBJ2-5; a weak D match, TRBD2 (6 bases). CDR3 length: 14 residues. Trimming took off 5 bases at V and 2 bases at J, with 12 bases between the two ends. Germline lookup yields CDR1 SGHTA and CDR2 FQGNSA. The CDR3 DNA follows: TGTGCCAGCAGCCGCGGGGCAGGACAAGAGACCCAGTACTTC. Its protein is CASSRGAGQETQYF.

V and J are TRBV2 and TRBJ2-5, with 7 bases that match TRBD1. Per the germline V gene, CDR1 is SNHLY and CDR2 is FYNNEI. V shed 6 bases, J shed 11 bases, and the junction held 21 bases outside the gene matches. This CDR3 spans 16 amino acids. The CDR3 nucleotides read TGTGCCAGCAGGCCTACAGACGGGACAGCCCCCTACGGACAGTACTTC. As protein: CASRPTDGTAPYGQYF.

This clonotype was picked up a small number of times. The chain links TRBV18 to TRBJ2-1, with 7 nucleotides matching TRBD2. This CDR3 spans 17 amino acids. CDR1 and CDR2 from the germline V gene are KGHSH and LQKENI. V lost 0 bases to trimming and J lost 2 bases; unmatched junction nucleotides: 7. The CDR3 region has the DNA TGTGCCAGCTCACCACCCTTAGCGGGTCTCACCTACAATGAGCAGTTCTTC. As protein: CASSPPLAGLTYNEQFF.

This clonotype was seen ten or more times. This chain uses TRBV29-1 with TRBJ2-1, with unresolved D. CDR3 size: 12 residues. With 5 bases removed from V and 3 bases from J, the gap between germline ends came to 8 bases. Looked up from germline, CDR1 is SQVTM and CDR2 is ANQGSEA. CDR3 in DNA: TGCAGCGTTCTCCGCGACTACAATGAGCAGTTCTTC. Residues: CSVLRDYNEQFF.

V and J are TRBV27 and TRBJ1-6; 9 bases match TRBD1. Germline assignment: CDR1 MNHEY and CDR2 SMNVEV (reference sequence). The CDR3 contains 15 residues. J gave up 10 bases and V 6 bases, and 10 bases lay outside the gene matches. CDR3 protein: CASRGPRTGVSPLHF. The CDR3 DNA reads as TGTGCCAGCAGGGGCCCTAGGACAGGGGTCTCACCCCTCCACTTT.

The chain recombines TRBV29-1 with TRBJ1-4; 9 positions agree with TRBD1. This CDR3 is 12 amino acids long. V trimming: 7 bases; J trimming: 8 bases; junction bases outside the gene matches: 5. Looked up from germline, CDR1 is SQVTM and CDR2 is ANQGSEA. The CDR3 coding sequence is TGCAGCGGAGGGACAGGGAGAGAAAAACTGTTTTTT. Translated, it gives CSGGTGREKLFF.

Comment on this clonotype: Being one base from a much bigger clone, this may be a read error. This chain joins TRBV4-1 and TRBJ2-4; 11 nucleotides agree with TRBD1. Germline loops: CDR1 MGHRA, CDR2 YSYEKL. The CDR3 loop spans 17 amino acids. The CDR3 DNA sequence: TGCGCCAGCGGCCAATCCGGGACAGGGGGAGCCAAAAACATTCAGTACTTC. Its translation: CASGQSGTGGAKNIQYF.

This clonotype occurred a few times. The V gene is TRBV7-9, the J gene TRBJ1-1, with 11 bases identical to TRBD1. CDR1 and CDR2 from the germline V gene are SEHNR and FQNEAQ (reference sequence). This CDR3 region has 16 residues. J was trimmed by 1 base and V by 4 bases; bases with no gene match: 5. The CDR3 DNA sequence: TGTGCCAGCAGCTGGGGGACAGGGGGACAGAACACTGAAGCTTTCTTT. Translation: CASSWGTGGQNTEAFF.

This sequence joins TRBV4-2 and TRBJ2-3, with TRBD2 matching 12 bases. Germline CDR1 reads LGHNA; CDR2 reads YNFKEQ. The CDR3 is 18 amino acids. V shed 5 bases and J 0 bases; nucleotides not matched to a gene: 9. The CDR3 loop is CASSERASGRASTDTQYF. In nucleotides, the CDR3 is TGTGCCAGCAGCGAAAGGGCTAGCGGGAGGGCGAGCACAGATACGCAGTATTTT.

This clonotype was observed a handful of times. This chain joins TRBV12-3 or TRBV12-4 and TRBJ1-4, with TRBD1 matching over 7 bases. The CDR3 runs to 15 residues. J lost 2 bases, V lost 4 bases, and 4 bases had no gene match. This CDR3 is CASSSGQPTNEKLFF. The CDR3 coding sequence is TGTGCCAGCAGTTCGGGACAGCCTACTAATGAAAAACTGTTTTTT.

Comments on this clonotype: Germline is not matched at one junction end, which may reflect a read error. The DNA for the CDR3 is TGTGCCAGCAGCAAGCTAGCGGGAGGACTCCAAGGGACCCAGTACTTC. It is translated as CASSKLAGGLQGTQYF. The chain employs TRBV12-3 or TRBV12-4 and TRBJ2-5; the match to TRBD2 covers 11 bases. The CDR3 is 16 amino acids.

This clonotype showed up just a few times. This chain joins TRBV7-9 and TRBJ2-3, with D perhaps TRBD2 (6 bases). The V end lost 7 bases, the J end lost 0 bases, and 11 bases lay between the germline ends. Germline CDR1 reads SEHNR; CDR2 reads FQNEAQ (reference sequence). The CDR3 has 14 residues. CDR3 coding DNA: TGTGCCAGCACTAGCGAGCCTAGCACAGATACGCAGTATTTT. It is translated as CASTSEPSTDTQYF.

This clonotype was detected ten times or more. The V call is TRBV29-1, the J call TRBJ1-1; D unclear. Trimming shortened V by 3 bases and J by 0 bases, and 14 bases separated the two germline ends. The CDR3 is 15 amino acids. The germline V gene has CDR1 SQVTM and CDR2 ANQGSEA. The DNA of the CDR3 is TGCAGCGTTGAGCCGGGTCGTCGGATGAACACTGAAGCTTTCTTT. It yields the protein CSVEPGRRMNTEAFF.

The CDR3 DNA reads TGCGCCAGCAGCTTGGGGGCAGCTCAATACGAGCAGTACTTC. Amino acids: CASSLGAAQYEQYF. V usage is TRBV5-1 and J usage is TRBJ2-7, with unresolved D. Germline V gene lookup returns CDR1 SGHRS and CDR2 YFSETQ. Trimming stripped 0 bases from V and 4 bases from J, with 11 bases between. CDR3 size: 14 residues.

This clonotype has a handful of counts. This rearrangement joins TRBV20-1 to TRBJ2-7; either TRBD1 or TRBD2 may supply D (5 bases each). The germline V gene encodes CDR1 DFQATT and CDR2 SNEGSKA (reference sequence). The V end lost 4 bases, the J end lost 0 bases, and 16 bases lay between the germline ends. The CDR3 has 15 amino acids. The CDR3 nucleotides read TGCAGTGCTACCCCCGGGGACGCTAGCTCCTACGAGCAGTACTTC. This sequence encodes CSATPGDASSYEQYF.

This clonotype turned up a few times. This rearrangement joins TRBV4-1 to TRBJ2-2, with D possibly being TRBD1 (5 bases). Germline CDR1 reads MGHRA; CDR2 reads YSYEKL. The CDR3 is made up of 16 amino acids. Trimming removed 8 bases from V and 0 bases from J, with 16 bases in between. CDR3 nucleotide sequence: TGCGCCAGCGGCTCACATGACAGCTCGAACACCGGGGAGCTGTTTTTT. Amino acid sequence: CASGSHDSSNTGELFF.

V gene TRBV6-1 combines with J gene TRBJ2-5; D is uncertain. Germline V lookup: CDR1 MNHNS, CDR2 SASEGT. Trimming pared 5 bases from V and 4 bases from J, leaving 14 bases between. The length of the CDR3 is 14 residues. The CDR3 protein is CASSPPEVAETQYF. The CDR3 DNA reads TGTGCCAGCAGTCCCCCAGAGGTTGCAGAGACCCAGTACTTC.

In its sample, this clonotype was seen a few times. The genes are TRBV10-3 and TRBJ1-1; D gene unclear. The CDR3 is 16 amino acids. The germline V gene encodes CDR1 ENHRY and CDR2 SYGVKD. Trimming left V 5 bases short and J 1 base short, with 17 bases between. This chain's CDR3 is CAISPSTIRGNTEAFF. CDR3 in DNA: TGTGCCATCAGTCCAAGTACGATTCGGGGGAACACTGAAGCTTTCTTT.

The chain couples TRBV20-1 to TRBJ2-7; possibly TRBD1 for D (5 bases). The germline CDR1 and CDR2 sequences are DFQATT and SNEGSKA (reference sequence). The CDR3 consists of 14 residues. V lost 3 bases to trimming and J lost 1 base, with 13 bases between them. This CDR3 is CSASGQGGSYEQYF. The CDR3 DNA follows: TGCAGTGCTAGTGGGCAGGGTGGGTCCTACGAGCAGTACTTC.

The chain is built from TRBV12-3 or TRBV12-4 and TRBJ2-7; 13 bases fit TRBD2. V lost 5 bases to trimming and J lost 0 bases; unmatched junction nucleotides: 4. The CDR3 consists of 16 residues. The CDR3 is CASSTGLAGASYEQYF. In DNA form, the CDR3 reads TGTGCCAGCAGTACCGGACTAGCGGGGGCCTCCTACGAGCAGTACTTC.

This clonotype was seen a few times. The rearrangement uses TRBV14 and TRBJ2-1, with unresolved D. The V gene's germline CDR1 is SGHDN and CDR2 FVKESK. The CDR3 sequence is 12 residues long. Trimming removed 4 bases at V and 9 bases at J, with 10 bases between. The CDR3 DNA follows: TGTGCCAGCAGCCGACGGCCTGGTGAGCAGTTCTTC. Translated: CASSRRPGEQFF.

This clonotype was detected a few times. The gene calls are TRBV12-3 or TRBV12-4 and TRBJ2-2; D unresolved. Trimming removed 6 bases at V and 0 bases at J, with 2 bases between. The CDR3 runs 12 residues. Written as DNA, the CDR3 is TGTGCCAGCAGGACGAACACCGGGGAGCTGTTTTTT. Its protein product is CASRTNTGELFF.

This clonotype was seen only a few times. The J gene is TRBJ2-7, the V gene TRBV2; no clear D gene. With 4 bases removed from V and 7 bases from J, the gap between germline ends came to 14 bases. CDR3 size: 13 residues. Germline V lookup: CDR1 SNHLY, CDR2 FYNNEI. CDR3 amino acids: CASSVKGMGEQYF. The CDR3 coding sequence is TGTGCCAGCAGTGTCAAGGGCATGGGGGAGCAGTACTTC.

The table lists this clonotype with many counts. This rearrangement joins TRBV10-3 to TRBJ2-1; weak D call: TRBD1 (6 bases). V was clipped by 3 bases and J by 9 bases, with 9 bases between them. In germline, CDR1 is ENHRY, CDR2 SYGVKD. CDR3 size: 12 residues. CDR3 DNA sequence: TGTGCCATCAGTGATAAGGGGGTTGAGCAGTTCTTC. This sequence encodes CAISDKGVEQFF.

A word on this clonotype: One end of the junction does not line up with germline, which may come from a read error. J is TRBJ2-7 and V is TRBV11-2, with 9 bases lining up with TRBD1. Germline CDR1 SGHAT, CDR2 FQNNGV. This CDR3 is 15 amino acids long. The CDR3 reads CASSSRTGEFYEHYF. The CDR3 coding sequence is TGTGCCAGCAGCTCTCGGACAGGGGAGTTCTACGAGCATTACTTC.

The chain recombines TRBV20-1 with TRBJ1-1, with D tentatively TRBD1 (5 bases). Germline V gives CDR1 DFQATT, CDR2 SNEGSKA (reference sequence). The CDR3 loop spans 14 amino acids. The V end was cut by 2 bases, the J end by 1 base, with 11 bases between. The DNA for the CDR3 is TGCAGTGCTAGATCTGGGGCCAAGAACACTGAAGCTTTCTTT. It translates to CSARSGAKNTEAFF.

The CDR3 region is CATSIDRETGELFF. The CDR3 DNA sequence: TGTGCCACCAGCATTGACAGGGAGACCGGGGAGCTGTTTTTT. V and J are TRBV15 and TRBJ2-2; 7 positions match TRBD1. Germline V CDR1 and CDR2: LNHNV, YYDKDF (reference sequence). The V and J ends lost 4 bases and 5 bases, in that order; junction bases with no gene match: 4. This CDR3 region has 14 residues.

This clonotype has just a few counts. The J gene is TRBJ1-2, the V gene TRBV4-1, with a tentative D call TRBD1 (6 bases). V was cut by 0 bases and J by 8 bases, with 16 bases left in between. The CDR3 consists of 15 residues. Germline values: CDR1 MGHRA, CDR2 YSYEKL. This chain's CDR3 is CASSQEFRGAKGYTF. The DNA for the CDR3 is TGCGCCAGCAGCCAAGAGTTTAGGGGGGCGAAAGGCTACACCTTC.